The 30 T cell receptor beta chains given below trace back to one sample, sequenced in a study of cytomegalovirus exposure and HLA in healthy donors. The table came from immunoSEQ multiplex PCR; TCRdb's copy has only in-frame clones and leaves some out. Among 100,000 to 120,000 clones, 86% were seen once, and the ten largest hold around 3.6%. Material: PBMCs. Receptors were obtained from a woman in her late teens or twenties in good health and CMV-seropositive.

V and J are TRBV18 and TRBJ1-1, with a possible D match to TRBD1 (6 bases). This CDR3 is built from 14 residues. Germline CDR1 KGHSH, CDR2 LQKENI. V lost 4 bases to trimming and J lost 4 bases, with 13 bases between them. CDR3 sequence reads: CASSLQDSGTEAFF. CDR3 DNA: TGTGCCAGCTCACTACAGGACAGTGGCACTGAAGCTTTCTTT.

CDR3 bases: TGTGCCAGCAGTTACAGTACTAGCGGGGGTCGCTACGAGCAGTACTTC. Protein product: CASSYSTSGGRYEQYF. The chain joins TRBV6-5 to TRBJ2-7; TRBD2 aligns across 11 bases. Germline CDR1 is MNHEY and CDR2 is SVGAGI. The CDR3 spans 16 residues. Trimming took 2 bases from V and 3 from J; bases not matched to a gene: 6.

The chain uses TRBV9 and TRBJ2-7; 7 bases are shared with TRBD1. Per germline, CDR1 SGDLS and CDR2 YYNGEE. The CDR3 is 14 residues long. V was clipped by 3 bases and J by 3 bases; unmatched bases: 6. In DNA form, the CDR3 reads TGTGCCAGCAGCGCCTCGACAGGGATCTACGAGCAGTACTTC. This sequence encodes CASSASTGIYEQYF.

This clone was seen only a few times. CDR3 sequence: CASSRRDGGEAFF. CDR3 sequence (DNA): TGTGCCAGCAGCCGTCGCGACGGGGGTGAAGCTTTCTTT. The chain carries TRBV7-2 and TRBJ1-1, with D perhaps matching TRBD1 (5 bases). V lost 5 bases, J lost 7 bases, and 14 bases lay in between. The V gene's germline CDR1 is SGHTA and CDR2 FQGNSA. The CDR3 covers 13 residues.

The chain links TRBV25-1 to TRBJ1-6; TRBD1 agrees at 7 bases. Germline values: CDR1 MGHDK, CDR2 SYGVNS. V trimming: 4 bases; J trimming: 8 bases; junction bases outside the gene matches: 8. CDR3 size: 15 residues. Here the CDR3 DNA reads TGTGCCAGCAGTGGACCCGGGACAGATTATTCACCCCTCCACTTT. Translated, it gives CASSGPGTDYSPLHF.

The chain carries TRBV6-5 and TRBJ1-2, with D perhaps TRBD1 (5 bases). V lost 6 bases and J 4 bases, leaving 15 bases between the germline ends. CDR3 length equals 14 residues. Germline values: CDR1 MNHEY, CDR2 SVGAGI. The CDR3 spells CASSPPDNFYGYTF. CDR3 nucleotide sequence: TGTGCCAGCAGCCCTCCGGACAACTTCTATGGCTACACCTTC.

This chain joins TRBV5-1 and TRBJ1-1; 9 positions match TRBD1. The CDR3 runs 17 residues. Germline V CDR1 and CDR2: SGHRS, YFSETQ. With 3 bases clipped from V and 1 base from J, the junction kept 10 bases outside the gene matches. The CDR3 DNA is TGCGCCAGCAGCTCAGTCCCGGGACAGGGCGCGAACACTGAAGCTTTCTTT. Translated: CASSSVPGQGANTEAFF.

The V and J genes are TRBV11-2 and TRBJ2-5; no clear D. V was shortened by 6 bases and J by 1 base, with 15 bases between the two germline ends. Germline CDR1 SGHAT, CDR2 FQNNGV. This CDR3 has 15 residues. CDR3 residues: CASSPRPVFQETQYF. In DNA form, the CDR3 reads TGTGCCAGCAGTCCCCGCCCGGTGTTCCAAGAGACCCAGTACTTC.

This clone was counted once. The rearrangement links TRBV9 to TRBJ2-3, with D maybe TRBD2 (6 bases). The germline V and J ends were trimmed by 3 bases and 0 bases, with 11 bases remaining between them. This CDR3 has 15 residues. Germline CDR1 is SGDLS and CDR2 is YYNGEE. This CDR3 is CASSALAWSTDTQYF. The CDR3 nucleotides are TGTGCCAGCAGCGCACTAGCCTGGAGCACAGATACGCAGTATTTT.

The genes are TRBV19 and TRBJ2-7; 9 nucleotides match TRBD1. The CDR3 runs to 16 residues. Per germline, CDR1 LNHDA and CDR2 SQIVND (reference sequence). Trimming at V came to 3 bases and at J to 2 bases, leaving 8 bases not matched to a gene. DNA of the CDR3: TGTGCCAGTAGTATGAGGCCCGGGACAGGGCCCTACGAGCAGTACTTC. This translates into CASSMRPGTGPYEQYF.

V and J are TRBV7-2 and TRBJ2-3; 7 nucleotides match TRBD1. Trimming removed 3 bases from V and 4 bases from J; junction bases left unmatched: 1. The CDR3 totals 13 residues. Germline lookup yields CDR1 SGHTA and CDR2 FQGNSA. The CDR3 region is CASSFQGADTQYF. DNA for the CDR3: TGTGCCAGCAGCTTTCAGGGGGCAGATACGCAGTATTTT.

The rearrangement uses TRBV5-1 and TRBJ2-2; D is ambiguous. The germline V gene encodes CDR1 SGHRS and CDR2 YFSETQ. The V end lost 0 bases, the J end lost 6 bases, and 9 bases lay between the germline ends. CDR3 length: 14 residues. Here the CDR3 DNA reads TGCGCCAGCAGCTTGGTCTCTGGGCCCGGGGAGCTGTTTTTT. It yields the protein CASSLVSGPGELFF.

This clone was detected only once. This chain joins TRBV9 and TRBJ1-1, with unresolved D. The CDR3 extends over 14 amino acids. Germline V lookup: CDR1 SGDLS, CDR2 YYNGEE. Trimming shortened V by 0 bases and J by 5 bases, and 11 bases separated the two germline ends. CDR3 coding DNA: TGTGCCAGCAGCGTAGGGGTGGGAGTAACTGAAGCTTTCTTT. This codes for CASSVGVGVTEAFF. Drawing the rest from reference TRBV9 and TRBJ1-1, the complete variable domain is DSGVTQTPKHLITATGQRVTLRCSPRSGDLSVYWYQQSLDQGLQFLIQYYNGEERAKGNILERFSAQQFPDLHSELNLSSLELGDSALYFCASSVGVGVTEAFFGQGTRLTVV.

This chain joins TRBV7-9 and TRBJ2-5; D gene unclear. Trimming took off 6 bases at V and 4 bases at J, with 9 bases between the two ends. The CDR3 sequence is 12 residues long. CDR1 and CDR2 from the germline V gene are SEHNR and FQNEAQ (reference sequence). DNA for the CDR3: TGTGCCAGCAGATCTGACTCAGAGACCCAGTACTTC. As protein: CASRSDSETQYF.

The J gene is TRBJ2-3, the V gene TRBV5-6; TRBD2 might be the D (5 bases). The CDR3 covers 14 residues. Germline CDR1 and CDR2: SGHDT and YYEEEE. Deletions cut 0 bases from V and 3 bases from J, with 8 bases between. Here the CDR3 DNA reads TGTGCCAGCAGCTTGGCCGCGGGTACAGATACGCAGTATTTT. This translates into CASSLAAGTDTQYF.

This chain uses TRBV9 with TRBJ1-5; 7 nucleotides align to TRBD1. Trimming took 4 bases from V and 0 from J; bases not matched to a gene: 16. CDR1 is SGDLS and CDR2 is YYNGEE in the germline V gene. The CDR3 has 19 amino acids. CDR3 region: CASSTYLRGDRSSNQPQHF. The CDR3 bases are TGTGCCAGCAGCACCTACTTACGAGGGGACAGAAGTAGCAATCAGCCCCAGCATTTT.

V usage is TRBV10-3 and J usage is TRBJ1-3, with 7 bases that match TRBD1. Germline assignment: CDR1 ENHRY and CDR2 SYGVKD. V was pared by 7 bases and J by 2 bases, with 29 bases of the junction left unmatched. The CDR3 contains 22 residues. The CDR3 DNA follows: TGTGCCATCAAACAAGTCCCGGGACAGACACCCTCTTGGGACCTTCCTGGAAACACCATATATTTT. Amino acids: CAIKQVPGQTPSWDLPGNTIYF.

The chain has TRBV27 and TRBJ2-5; D ambiguous. Germline V gene lookup returns CDR1 MNHEY and CDR2 SMNVEV (reference sequence). CDR3 length equals 13 residues. The V gene lost 4 bases and the J gene lost 5 bases, with 11 bases spanning the gap. CDR3 sequence reads: CASSSRRWETQYF. Here the CDR3 DNA reads TGTGCCAGCAGTTCCCGCCGGTGGGAGACCCAGTACTTC.

This chain connects TRBV27 to TRBJ1-5; 8 positions agree with TRBD1. CDR3 length: 15 residues. Trimming removed 2 bases from V and 9 bases from J; junction bases left unmatched: 9. Germline V gene lookup returns CDR1 MNHEY and CDR2 SMNVEV (reference sequence). This CDR3 is CASSLDRGPSGPQHF. The CDR3 DNA is TGTGCCAGCAGTTTAGACAGGGGTCCCTCCGGGCCCCAGCATTTT.

This clone was found once. This rearrangement joins TRBV19 to TRBJ2-1; a weak D match, TRBD1 (5 bases). Looked up from germline, CDR1 is LNHDA and CDR2 is SQIVND (reference sequence). V lost 4 bases and J lost 4, with 17 bases in between. This CDR3 has 16 residues. CDR3 residues: CASSTEIGVGYNEQFF. As DNA, the CDR3 is TGTGCCAGTAGTACCGAGATAGGGGTCGGGTACAATGAGCAGTTCTTC.

This clone was observed a few times. The rearrangement links TRBV11-1 to TRBJ1-1, with 7 bases that match TRBD1. This CDR3 region has 15 residues. V gave up 5 bases and J gave up 7 bases; unmatched junction bases: 13. In germline, CDR1 is SGHAT, CDR2 FQDESV (reference sequence). The CDR3 region has the DNA TGTGCCAGCAGCGGGGGGCACAGGGGCTCAGATGAAGCTTTCTTT. It is translated as CASSGGHRGSDEAFF.

The chain is built from TRBV10-3 and TRBJ2-5; weak D call: TRBD2 (5 bases). V was shortened by 4 bases and J by 5 bases, with 17 bases between the two germline ends. Germline CDR1 ENHRY, CDR2 SYGVKD. The length of the CDR3 is 15 residues. CDR3 sequence: CAISAKGEGLETQYF. For the CDR3, the DNA is TGTGCCATCAGTGCCAAGGGTGAGGGTTTGGAGACCCAGTACTTC.

This chain links TRBV4-1 with TRBJ2-1, with no clear D. The germline V gene encodes CDR1 MGHRA and CDR2 YSYEKL. V lost 0 bases and J 4 bases, leaving 19 bases between the germline ends. The CDR3 has 18 residues. The CDR3 region is CASSQESVLRNWYNEQFF. The DNA for the CDR3 is TGCGCCAGCAGCCAAGAGTCGGTCTTGCGGAACTGGTACAATGAGCAGTTCTTC.

The chain has TRBV19 and TRBJ2-5, with 8 bases that match TRBD2. V lost 3 bases and J lost 5; bases outside the gene matches: 8. The CDR3 is 15 amino acids. Germline lookup yields CDR1 LNHDA and CDR2 SQIVND (reference sequence). In nucleotides, the CDR3 is TGTGCCAGTAGTATCCAGAGCGGGAGTGGGGAGACCCAGTACTTC. Protein sequence: CASSIQSGSGETQYF. The full variable domain, in which reference TRBV19 and TRBJ2-5 provide the parts outside the CDR3, is DGGITQSPKYLFRKEGQNVTLSCEQNLNHDAMYWYRQDPGQGLRLIYYSQIVNDFQKGDIAEGYSVSREKKESFPLTVTSAQKNPTAFYLCASSIQSGSGETQYFGPGTRLLVL.

The rearrangement uses TRBV7-9 and TRBJ2-3; the match to TRBD2 covers 8 bases. Germline CDR1 reads SEHNR; CDR2 reads FQNEAQ (reference sequence). The CDR3 runs to 15 residues. The V segment lost 5 bases and the J segment 3 bases; nucleotides outside the gene matches: 7. CDR3 DNA: TGTGCCAGCAGCCGACTAGCGTCAAGTACAGATACGCAGTATTTT. Its translation: CASSRLASSTDTQYF.

The rearrangement joins TRBV19 to TRBJ1-5; possible D gene TRBD1, 6 bases. The CDR3 sequence is 15 residues long. Looked up from germline, CDR1 is LNHDA and CDR2 is SQIVND (reference sequence). The ends were cut back, 3 bases at V and 4 bases at J, with 13 bases in the middle. This chain's CDR3 is CASSMGALGNQPQHF. The DNA for the CDR3 is TGTGCCAGTAGTATGGGGGCCCTAGGGAATCAGCCCCAGCATTTT.

The J gene is TRBJ1-4, the V gene TRBV7-9, with unresolved D. The CDR3 is made up of 16 amino acids. Germline V gives CDR1 SEHNR, CDR2 FQNEAQ (reference sequence). V was clipped by 3 bases and J by 2 bases, with 13 bases between them. Here the CDR3 reads CASSFGSTRTNEKLFF. The CDR3 region has the DNA TGTGCCAGCAGCTTTGGTAGTACCAGGACTAATGAAAAACTGTTTTTT. Full variable domain (remainder filled in from reference TRBV7-9 and TRBJ1-4): DTGVSQNPRHKITKRGQNVTFRCDPISEHNRLYWYRQTLGQGPEFLTYFQNEAQLEKSRLLSDRFSAERPKGSFSTLEIQRTEQGDSAMYLCASSFGSTRTNEKLFFGSGTQLSVL.

The chain links TRBV7-9 to TRBJ1-2; perhaps TRBD1 as D (5 bases). CDR1 and CDR2 (germline): SEHNR, FQNEAQ (reference sequence). The CDR3 is made up of 14 amino acids. The V gene lost 3 bases and the J gene lost 6 bases, with 14 bases spanning the gap. In DNA form, the CDR3 reads TGTGCCAGCAGCTTGGGCAGGGCGCCCGATGGCTACACCTTC. This translates into CASSLGRAPDGYTF.

The chain carries TRBV6-6 and TRBJ2-7; weak D call: TRBD1 (7 bases). The CDR3 has 14 residues. V lost 0 bases to trimming and J lost 6 bases, with 12 bases between them. CDR1 MNHNY and CDR2 SVGAGI come from the germline V gene (reference sequence). CDR3 in amino acids: CASSYSAGGTEQYF. In nucleotides, the CDR3 is TGTGCCAGCAGTTACTCGGCAGGGGGGACCGAGCAGTACTTC.

V usage is TRBV19 and J usage is TRBJ1-1; D not resolved. Trimming pared 5 bases from V and 11 bases from J, leaving 12 bases between. Germline loops: CDR1 LNHDA, CDR2 SQIVND (reference sequence). The CDR3 contains 11 residues. CDR3: CASSFGSWAFF. As DNA, the CDR3 is TGTGCCAGTAGTTTTGGTAGTTGGGCTTTCTTT.